The 18 T cell receptor beta chains below all came from one sample that was sequenced in a study of CD8+CD57+ T cells in acquired aplastic anemia. The TCR beta profiling, which covered VDJ combination and CDR3 sequence, was carried out using genomic DNA as the template. TCRdb redid the calling of the reads with MiXCR, one entry per CDR3 protein. The data show approximately 160,000 distinct CDR3 sequences, roughly 47% seen once. Sample: sorted CD4+, CD8+, or CD8+CD57+ T cells (not recorded which) from PBMCs. These receptors were collected from a human donor in good health.

The chain employs TRBV30 and TRBJ2-2; tentative D call: TRBD1 (5 bases). Deletions cut 0 bases from V and 11 bases from J, with 7 bases between. Germline-derived CDR1 and CDR2 are GTSNPN and SVGIG (reference sequence). The CDR3 consists of 11 residues. As DNA, the CDR3 is TGTGCCTGGAGTGTGTGGACAGAGCTGTTTTTT. It encodes CAWSVWTELFF.

The J gene is TRBJ1-5, the V gene TRBV18; 7 bases line up with TRBD1. Germline CDR1 reads KGHSH; CDR2 reads LQKENI. The ends lost 1 base at V and 8 bases at J; junction bases unmatched: 5. CDR3 length: 14 amino acids. CDR3 nucleotides: TGTGCCAGCTCACCACAGGGGGCGGAGGAGCCCCAGCATTTT. Amino acid sequence: CASSPQGAEEPQHF.

CDR3 coding DNA: TGTGCCACCAGTGATTTGCGCGGGGGACAGGGGACGTCCTACAATGAGCAGTTCTTC. It codes for CATSDLRGGQGTSYNEQFF. This chain connects TRBV24-1 to TRBJ2-1, with TRBD1 identical over 10 bases. V dropped 0 bases and J dropped 1; count of bases not matched to a gene: 8. The CDR3 covers 19 residues. Germline V gene lookup returns CDR1 KGHDR and CDR2 SFDVKD.

The chain has TRBV19 and TRBJ1-1; TRBD1 aligns across 7 bases. Trimming at V came to 4 bases and at J to 10 bases, leaving 6 bases not matched to a gene. This CDR3 contains 12 residues. Germline V lookup: CDR1 LNHDA, CDR2 SQIVND (reference sequence). DNA for the CDR3: TGTGCCAGTAGTACGACAGGGTCTGGAGCTTTCTTT. Amino acid sequence: CASSTTGSGAFF. The full variable domain, its missing parts supplied by reference TRBV19 and TRBJ1-1, is DGGITQSPKYLFRKEGQNVTLSCEQNLNHDAMYWYRQDPGQGLRLIYYSQIVNDFQKGDIAEGYSVSREKKESFPLTVTSAQKNPTAFYLCASSTTGSGAFFGQGTRLTVV.

At least ten counts were recorded for this clonotype. With a much larger clone just one base away, this may be a read error. The chain couples TRBV7-2 to TRBJ2-7, with 7 bases fitting TRBD2. This CDR3 spans 11 amino acids. CDR1 SGHTA and CDR2 FQGNSA come from the germline V gene. V shed 2 bases and J 9 bases; nucleotides not matched to a gene: 1. Here the CDR3 DNA reads TGTGCCAGCAGCTTATGGGGGGGGCAGTACTTC. Protein sequence: CASSLWGGQYF.

The V and J genes are TRBV19 and TRBJ2-1; the match to TRBD2 covers 7 bases. CDR3 size: 16 residues. The junction had 17 bases not matched to a gene; V was cut back by 11 bases and J by 4 bases. The germline gives CDR1 LNHDA, CDR2 SQIVND (reference sequence). CDR3 sequence (DNA): TGTGCCTCTTATCCCAGTGGACTAGATCTTTACAATGAGCAGTTCTTC. Translation gives CASYPSGLDLYNEQFF.

This clonotype was seen more than once but under ten times. The rearrangement uses TRBV5-4 and TRBJ1-2; D perhaps matches TRBD1 (5 bases). Trimming cost V 4 bases and J 2 bases, with 15 bases left between them. This CDR3 spans 15 amino acids. CDR1 SGHNT and CDR2 YYREEE come from the germline V gene (reference sequence). CDR3 DNA: TGTGCCAGCAGCCTAGCGGGGCACCAGAACTATGGCTACACCTTC. As protein: CASSLAGHQNYGYTF.

The chain is built from TRBV2 and TRBJ2-3; D gene unclear. CDR3 length equals 15 residues. The V end was cut by 3 bases, the J end by 5 bases, with 15 bases between. From germline, CDR1 is SNHLY and CDR2 FYNNEI. The CDR3 sequence is CASSDGQRILDTQYF. The CDR3 DNA reads TGTGCCAGCAGTGACGGGCAGAGGATATTAGATACGCAGTATTTT.

The V gene is TRBV28, the J gene TRBJ2-5, with D unresolved. V lost 3 bases and J lost 0, with 8 bases in between. This CDR3 region has 14 residues. Looked up from germline, CDR1 is MDHEN and CDR2 is SYDVKM. The CDR3 protein is CASSFYRDQETQYF. The CDR3 bases are TGTGCCAGCAGTTTTTATAGGGACCAAGAGACCCAGTACTTC.

The rearrangement links TRBV19 to TRBJ2-3; 9 nucleotides match TRBD1. CDR1 LNHDA and CDR2 SQIVND come from the germline V gene (reference sequence). The CDR3 sequence is 15 residues long. Unmatched junction bases numbered 7, after V lost 4 bases and J lost 5 bases. CDR3 protein: CASSRWDRVGDTQYF. Written as DNA, the CDR3 is TGTGCCAGTAGTAGGTGGGACAGGGTGGGAGATACGCAGTATTTT.

In its sample, this clonotype was seen many times. The chain joins TRBV19 to TRBJ2-7; D possibly uses TRBD1 or TRBD2 (5 bases each). This CDR3 is 13 amino acids long. Trimming removed 3 bases at V and 2 bases at J, with 8 bases between. The germline V gene has CDR1 LNHDA and CDR2 SQIVND (reference sequence). The CDR3 coding sequence is TGTGCCAGTAGTATCGGGGCCGCCTACGAGCAGTACTTC. Its protein is CASSIGAAYEQYF.

The chain carries TRBV20-1 and TRBJ2-1, with D possibly TRBD2 on 6 matching bases. V was shortened by 3 bases and J by 3 bases, with 12 bases between the two germline ends. Germline V gene data show CDR1 as DFQATT and CDR2 as SNEGSKA (reference sequence). CDR3 length: 14 residues. The CDR3 nucleotides read TGCAGTGCTAGTCGTCCCGGGGGCTACAATGAGCAGTTCTTC. Its protein product is CSASRPGGYNEQFF.

This clonotype was seen ten or more times. The chain carries TRBV9 and TRBJ1-4; TRBD1 might be the D (5 bases). V was clipped by 3 bases and J by 2 bases, with 14 bases between them. The CDR3 runs to 16 residues. In germline, CDR1 is SGDLS, CDR2 YYNGEE. The CDR3 DNA is TGTGCCAGCAGCGGAGGGACTCCGAAGACTAATGAAAAACTGTTTTTT. Residues: CASSGGTPKTNEKLFF.

The rearrangement joins TRBV4-1 to TRBJ2-7, with 13 positions matching TRBD2. Trimming cost V 4 bases and J 7 bases; bases outside gene matches: 7. Germline V gene data show CDR1 as MGHRA and CDR2 as YSYEKL. This CDR3 region has 15 residues. The CDR3 coding sequence is TGCGCCAGCAGCCTCCCGACTAGCGGGAGGTATGAGCAGTACTTC. Translation gives CASSLPTSGRYEQYF.

The sample holds many counts of this clonotype. The genes are TRBV25-1 and TRBJ1-1; the match to TRBD1 covers 8 bases. Germline V gene sequence: CDR1 MGHDK, CDR2 SYGVNS. CDR3 size: 13 residues. V shed 5 bases and J 4 bases; nucleotides not matched to a gene: 3. The CDR3 is CASSSTGGTEAFF. CDR3 sequence (DNA): TGTGCCAGCAGTAGTACAGGGGGCACTGAAGCTTTCTTT.

The chain links TRBV29-1 to TRBJ1-3, with 8 bases fitting TRBD1. The V gene end was trimmed by 4 bases and the J gene end by 4 bases; junction bases not matched to a gene: 6. CDR3 length: 14 residues. Germline loops: CDR1 SQVTM, CDR2 ANQGSEA. In DNA, the CDR3 is TGCAGCGTTGCGCAGGGGGCTTCGGGAAACACCATATATTTT. This sequence encodes CSVAQGASGNTIYF.

The chain is built from TRBV9 and TRBJ2-6; 7 nucleotides align to TRBD2. Germline V gene data show CDR1 as SGDLS and CDR2 as YYNGEE. The CDR3 length is 15 residues. V trimming: 5 bases; J trimming: 1 base; junction bases outside the gene matches: 3. DNA for the CDR3: TGTGCCAGCAGTGTGGGGGGGTCTGGGGCCAACGTCCTGACTTTC. It yields the protein CASSVGGSGANVLTF.

The chain is built from TRBV7-9 and TRBJ1-2; D is unresolved. The CDR3 is 14 amino acids. V gave up 5 bases and J gave up 0 bases, with 10 bases separating them. Germline assignment: CDR1 SEHNR and CDR2 FQNEAQ (reference sequence). The CDR3 reads CASSLVGPNYGYTF. For the CDR3, the DNA is TGTGCCAGCAGCCTAGTAGGGCCTAACTATGGCTACACCTTC.